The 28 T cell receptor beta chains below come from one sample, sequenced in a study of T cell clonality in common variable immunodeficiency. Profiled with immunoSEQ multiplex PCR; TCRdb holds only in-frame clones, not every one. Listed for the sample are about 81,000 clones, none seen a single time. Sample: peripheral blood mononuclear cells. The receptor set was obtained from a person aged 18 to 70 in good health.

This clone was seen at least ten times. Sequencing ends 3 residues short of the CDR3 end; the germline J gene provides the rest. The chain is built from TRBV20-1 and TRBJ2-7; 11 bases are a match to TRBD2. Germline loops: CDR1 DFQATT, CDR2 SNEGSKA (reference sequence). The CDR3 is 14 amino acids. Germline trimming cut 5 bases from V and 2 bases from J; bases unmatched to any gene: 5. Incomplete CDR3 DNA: TGCAGTGCTCCCCTAGCGGGAGGCACCTACGAG. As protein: CSAPLAGGTYE. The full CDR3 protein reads CSAPLAGGTYEQYF.

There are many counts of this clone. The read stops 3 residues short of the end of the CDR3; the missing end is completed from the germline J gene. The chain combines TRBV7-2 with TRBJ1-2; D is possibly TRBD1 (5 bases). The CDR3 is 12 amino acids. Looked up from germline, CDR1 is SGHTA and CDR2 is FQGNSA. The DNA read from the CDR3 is TGTGCCAGCAGCTTAGCGGTGGGGCCT. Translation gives CASSLAVGP. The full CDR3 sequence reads CASSLAVGPYTF. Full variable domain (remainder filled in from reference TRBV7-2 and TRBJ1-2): GAGVSQSPSNKVTEKGKDVELRCDPISGHTALYWYRQSLGQGLEFLIYFQGNSAPDKSGLPSDRFSAERTGGSVSTLTIQRTQQEDSAVYLCASSLAVGPYTFGSGTRLTVV.

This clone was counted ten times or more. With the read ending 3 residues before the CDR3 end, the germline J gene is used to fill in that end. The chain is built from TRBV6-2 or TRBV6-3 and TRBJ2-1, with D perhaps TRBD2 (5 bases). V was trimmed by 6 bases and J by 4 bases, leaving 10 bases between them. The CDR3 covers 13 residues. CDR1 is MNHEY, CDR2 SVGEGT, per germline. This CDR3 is CASRQSGYNEQFF. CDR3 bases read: TGTGCCAGCAGGCAAAGCGGATACAATGAG.

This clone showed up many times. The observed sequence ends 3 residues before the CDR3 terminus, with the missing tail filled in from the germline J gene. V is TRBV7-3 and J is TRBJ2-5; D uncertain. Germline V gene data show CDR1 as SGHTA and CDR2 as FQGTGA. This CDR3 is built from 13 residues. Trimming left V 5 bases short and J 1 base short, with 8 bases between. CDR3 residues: CASSPLGQETQYF. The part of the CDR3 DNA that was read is TGTGCCAGCAGCCCCCTAGGCCAAGAGACC.

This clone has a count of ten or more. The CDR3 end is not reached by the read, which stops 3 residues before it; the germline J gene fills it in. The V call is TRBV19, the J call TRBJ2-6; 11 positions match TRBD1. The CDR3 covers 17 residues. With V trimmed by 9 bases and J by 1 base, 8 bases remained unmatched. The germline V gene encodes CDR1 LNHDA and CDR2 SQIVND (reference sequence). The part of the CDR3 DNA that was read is TGTGCCAGCGAAGGGACAGGGGGTAAATCTGGGGCCAACGTC. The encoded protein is CASEGTGGKSGANV. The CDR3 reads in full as CASEGTGGKSGANVLTF.

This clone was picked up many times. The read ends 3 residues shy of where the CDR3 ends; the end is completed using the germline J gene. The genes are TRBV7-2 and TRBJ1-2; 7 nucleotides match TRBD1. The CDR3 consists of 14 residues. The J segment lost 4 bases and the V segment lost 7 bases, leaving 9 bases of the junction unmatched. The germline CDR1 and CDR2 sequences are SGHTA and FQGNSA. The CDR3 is CASTFPDRAYGYTF. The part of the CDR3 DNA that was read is TGTGCCAGCACCTTCCCCGACAGGGCCTATGGC.

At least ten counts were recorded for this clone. The CDR3 DNA, read in part, is TGTGCCAGACAGGGGCCCTCCTACGAG. Translation: CARQGPSYE. The whole CDR3 protein is CARQGPSYEQYF. This chain connects TRBV5-3 to TRBJ2-7, with a weak D call TRBD1 (6 bases). Coverage ceases 3 residues before the CDR3 finishes, and the germline J gene fills in the end. TRBV5-3 is treated as an ORF (open reading frame) with a function not yet certain. CDR3 length: 12 amino acids. The V end lost 7 bases, the J end lost 0 bases, and 8 bases lay between the germline ends.

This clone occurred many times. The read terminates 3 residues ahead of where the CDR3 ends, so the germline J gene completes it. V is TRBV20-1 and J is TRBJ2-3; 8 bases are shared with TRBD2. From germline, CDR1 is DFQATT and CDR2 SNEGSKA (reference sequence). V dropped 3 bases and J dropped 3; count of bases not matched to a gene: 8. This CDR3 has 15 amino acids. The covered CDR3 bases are TGCAGTGCTAGCTTGAGAGCGGGAGAGACAGATACG. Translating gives CSASLRAGETDT. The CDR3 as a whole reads CSASLRAGETDTQYF.

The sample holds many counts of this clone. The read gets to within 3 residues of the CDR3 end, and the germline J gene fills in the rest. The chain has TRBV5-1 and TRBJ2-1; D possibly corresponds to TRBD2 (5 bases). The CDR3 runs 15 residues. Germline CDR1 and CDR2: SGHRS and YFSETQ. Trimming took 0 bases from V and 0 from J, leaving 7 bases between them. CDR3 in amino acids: CASSLAGSSYNEQFF. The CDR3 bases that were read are TGCGCCAGCAGCTTGGCGGGGAGCTCCTACAATGAG.

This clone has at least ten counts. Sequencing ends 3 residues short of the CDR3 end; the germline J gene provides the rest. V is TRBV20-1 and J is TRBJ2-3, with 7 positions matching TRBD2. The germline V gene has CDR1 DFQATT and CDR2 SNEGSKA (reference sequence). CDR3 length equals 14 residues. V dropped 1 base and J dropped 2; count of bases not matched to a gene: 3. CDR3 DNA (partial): TGCAGTGCTAGAGTTAGCGGGTCCACAGATACG. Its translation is CSARVSGSTDT. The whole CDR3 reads CSARVSGSTDTQYF.

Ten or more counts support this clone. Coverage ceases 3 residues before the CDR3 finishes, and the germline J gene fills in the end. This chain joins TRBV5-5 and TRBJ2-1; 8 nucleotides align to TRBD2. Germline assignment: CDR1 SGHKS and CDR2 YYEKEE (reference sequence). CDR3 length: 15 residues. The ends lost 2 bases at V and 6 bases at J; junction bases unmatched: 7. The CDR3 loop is CASSFGSSGVNEQFF. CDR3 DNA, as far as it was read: TGTGCCAGCAGCTTCGGGAGTAGCGGGGTCAATGAG. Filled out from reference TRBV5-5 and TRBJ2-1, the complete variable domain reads DAGVTQSPTHLIKTRGQQVTLRCSPISGHKSVSWYQQVLGQGPQFIFQYYEKEERGRGNFPDRFSARQFPNYSSELNVNALLLGDSALYLCASSFGSSGVNEQFFGPGTRLTVL.

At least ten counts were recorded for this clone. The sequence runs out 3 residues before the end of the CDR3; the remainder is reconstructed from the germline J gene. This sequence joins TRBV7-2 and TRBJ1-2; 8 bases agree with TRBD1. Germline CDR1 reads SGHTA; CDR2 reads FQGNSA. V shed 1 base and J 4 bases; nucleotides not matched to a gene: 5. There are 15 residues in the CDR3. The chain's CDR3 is CASSLGPQGAYGYTF. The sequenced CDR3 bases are TGTGCCAGCAGCTTAGGGCCTCAGGGGGCCTATGGC.

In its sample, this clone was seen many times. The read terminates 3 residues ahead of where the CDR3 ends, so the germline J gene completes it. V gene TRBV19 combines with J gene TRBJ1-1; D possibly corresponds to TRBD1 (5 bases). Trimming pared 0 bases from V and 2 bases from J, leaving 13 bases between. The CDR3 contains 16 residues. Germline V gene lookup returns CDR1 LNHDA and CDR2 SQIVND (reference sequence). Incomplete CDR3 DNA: TGTGCCAGTAGTATAGAAGACAGCTTCTTTAACACTGAA. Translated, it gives CASSIEDSFFNTE. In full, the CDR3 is CASSIEDSFFNTEAFF.

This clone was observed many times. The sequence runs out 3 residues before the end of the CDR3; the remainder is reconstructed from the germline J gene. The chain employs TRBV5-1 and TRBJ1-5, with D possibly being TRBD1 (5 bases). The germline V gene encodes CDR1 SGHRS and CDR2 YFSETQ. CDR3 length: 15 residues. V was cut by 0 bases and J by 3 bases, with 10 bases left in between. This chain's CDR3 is CASSLAGNYNQPQHF. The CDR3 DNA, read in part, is TGCGCCAGCAGCTTGGCAGGGAATTACAATCAGCCC. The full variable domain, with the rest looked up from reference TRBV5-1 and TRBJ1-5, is KAGVTQTPRYLIKTRGQQVTLSCSPISGHRSVSWYQQTPGQGLQFLFEYFSETQRNKGNFPGRFSGRQFSNSRSEMNVSTLELGDSALYLCASSLAGNYNQPQHFGDGTRLSIL.

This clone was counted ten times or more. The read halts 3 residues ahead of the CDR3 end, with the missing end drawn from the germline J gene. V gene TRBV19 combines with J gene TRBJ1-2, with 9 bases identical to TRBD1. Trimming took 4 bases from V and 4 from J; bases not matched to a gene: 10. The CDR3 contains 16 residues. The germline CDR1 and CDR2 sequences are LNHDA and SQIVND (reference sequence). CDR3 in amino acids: CASSTTLQGAGYGYTF. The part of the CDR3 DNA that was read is TGTGCCAGTAGTACGACCTTACAGGGGGCAGGCTATGGC. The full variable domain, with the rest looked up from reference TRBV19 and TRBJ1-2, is DGGITQSPKYLFRKEGQNVTLSCEQNLNHDAMYWYRQDPGQGLRLIYYSQIVNDFQKGDIAEGYSVSREKKESFPLTVTSAQKNPTAFYLCASSTTLQGAGYGYTFGSGTRLTVV.

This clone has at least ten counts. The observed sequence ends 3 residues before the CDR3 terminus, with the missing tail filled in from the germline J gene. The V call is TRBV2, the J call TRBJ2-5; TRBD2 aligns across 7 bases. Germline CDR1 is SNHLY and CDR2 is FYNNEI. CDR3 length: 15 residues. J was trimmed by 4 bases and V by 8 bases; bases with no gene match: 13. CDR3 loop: CASPVSGRGVETQYF. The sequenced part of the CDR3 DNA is TGTGCCAGCCCTGTCTCCGGACGGGGGGTAGAGACC.

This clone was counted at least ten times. CDR3 loop: CASSLLAGSSYEQYF. CDR3 DNA, as far as it was read: TGCGCCAGCAGCTTACTAGCGGGATCGTCTTACGAG. The rearrangement joins TRBV5-1 to TRBJ2-7; TRBD2 matches 10 bases. The read terminates 3 residues before the CDR3 end, so the remaining end is supplied by the germline J gene. In germline, CDR1 is SGHRS, CDR2 YFSETQ. This CDR3 is 15 amino acids long. Trimming at V came to 2 bases and at J to 4 bases, leaving 6 bases not matched to a gene.

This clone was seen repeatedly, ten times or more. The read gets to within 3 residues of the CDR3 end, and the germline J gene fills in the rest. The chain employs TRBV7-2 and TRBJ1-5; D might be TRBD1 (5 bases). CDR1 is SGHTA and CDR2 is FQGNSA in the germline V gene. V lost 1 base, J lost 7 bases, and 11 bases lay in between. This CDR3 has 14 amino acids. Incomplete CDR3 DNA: TGTGCCAGCAGCTTAGTGGGCGGGGGGCAGCCC. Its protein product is CASSLVGGGQP. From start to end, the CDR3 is CASSLVGGGQPQHF. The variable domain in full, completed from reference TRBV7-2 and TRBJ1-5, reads GAGVSQSPSNKVTEKGKDVELRCDPISGHTALYWYRQSLGQGLEFLIYFQGNSAPDKSGLPSDRFSAERTGGSVSTLTIQRTQQEDSAVYLCASSLVGGGQPQHFGDGTRLSIL.

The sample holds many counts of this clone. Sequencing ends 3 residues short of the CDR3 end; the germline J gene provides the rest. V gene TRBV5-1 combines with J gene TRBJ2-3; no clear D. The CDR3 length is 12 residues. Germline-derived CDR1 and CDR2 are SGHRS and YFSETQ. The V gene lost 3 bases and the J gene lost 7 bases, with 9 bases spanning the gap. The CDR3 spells CASSYPPNTQYF. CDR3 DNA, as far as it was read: TGCGCCAGCAGCTATCCCCCTAATACG.

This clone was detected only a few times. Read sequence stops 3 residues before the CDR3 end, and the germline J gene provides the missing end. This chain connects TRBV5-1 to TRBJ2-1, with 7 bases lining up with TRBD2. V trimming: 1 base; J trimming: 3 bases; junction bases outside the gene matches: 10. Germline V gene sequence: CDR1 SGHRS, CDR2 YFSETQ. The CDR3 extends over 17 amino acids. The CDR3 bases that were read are TGCGCCAGCAGCTTGTATGGCGTGGGGGGGGACTACAATGAG. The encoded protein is CASSLYGVGGDYNE. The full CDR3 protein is CASSLYGVGGDYNEQFF.

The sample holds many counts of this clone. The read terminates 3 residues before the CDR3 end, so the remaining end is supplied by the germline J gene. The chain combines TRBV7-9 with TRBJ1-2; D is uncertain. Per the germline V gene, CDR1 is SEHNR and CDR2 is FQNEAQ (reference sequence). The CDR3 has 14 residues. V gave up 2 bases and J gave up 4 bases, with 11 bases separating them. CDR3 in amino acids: CASSLNPVGYGYTF. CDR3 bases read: TGTGCCAGCAGCTTAAACCCCGTCGGCTATGGC.

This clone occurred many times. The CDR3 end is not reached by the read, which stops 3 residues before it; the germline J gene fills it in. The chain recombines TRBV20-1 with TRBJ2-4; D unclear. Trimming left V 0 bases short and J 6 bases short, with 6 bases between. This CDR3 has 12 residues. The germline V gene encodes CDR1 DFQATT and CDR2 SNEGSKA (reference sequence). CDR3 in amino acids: CSARDLGNIQYF. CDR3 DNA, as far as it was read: TGCAGTGCTAGAGATCTCGGAAACATT.

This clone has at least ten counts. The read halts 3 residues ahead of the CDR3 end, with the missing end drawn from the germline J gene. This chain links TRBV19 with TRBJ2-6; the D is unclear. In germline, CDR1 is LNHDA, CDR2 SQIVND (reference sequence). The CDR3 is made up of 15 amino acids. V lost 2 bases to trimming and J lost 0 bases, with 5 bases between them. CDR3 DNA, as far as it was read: TGTGCCAGTAGTATACTTAACTCTGGGGCCAACGTC. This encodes CASSILNSGANV. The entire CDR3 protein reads CASSILNSGANVLTF.

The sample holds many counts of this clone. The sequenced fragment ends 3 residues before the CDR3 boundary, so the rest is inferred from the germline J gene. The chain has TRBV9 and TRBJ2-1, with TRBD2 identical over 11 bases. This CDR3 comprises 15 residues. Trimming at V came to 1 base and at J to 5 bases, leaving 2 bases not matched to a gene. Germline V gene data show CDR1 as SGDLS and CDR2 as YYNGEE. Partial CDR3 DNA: TGTGCCAGCAGCGTATTAGCGGGAGGGGACAATGAG. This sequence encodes CASSVLAGGDNE. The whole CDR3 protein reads CASSVLAGGDNEQFF.

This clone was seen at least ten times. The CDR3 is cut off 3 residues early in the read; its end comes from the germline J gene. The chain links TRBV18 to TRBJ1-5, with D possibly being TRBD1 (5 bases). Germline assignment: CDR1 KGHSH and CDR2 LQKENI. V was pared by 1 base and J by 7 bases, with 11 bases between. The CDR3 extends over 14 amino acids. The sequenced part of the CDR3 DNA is TGTGCCAGCTCACCACAAACGGGGGAACAGCCC. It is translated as CASSPQTGEQP. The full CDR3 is CASSPQTGEQPQHF.

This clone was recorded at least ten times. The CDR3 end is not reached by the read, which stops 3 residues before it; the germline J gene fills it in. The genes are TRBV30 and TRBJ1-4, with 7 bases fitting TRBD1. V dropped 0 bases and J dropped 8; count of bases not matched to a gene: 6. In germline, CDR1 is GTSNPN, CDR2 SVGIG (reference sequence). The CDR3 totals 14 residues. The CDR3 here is CAWSVRGLREKLFF. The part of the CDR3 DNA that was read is TGTGCCTGGAGTGTAAGGGGGCTTCGGGAAAAA.

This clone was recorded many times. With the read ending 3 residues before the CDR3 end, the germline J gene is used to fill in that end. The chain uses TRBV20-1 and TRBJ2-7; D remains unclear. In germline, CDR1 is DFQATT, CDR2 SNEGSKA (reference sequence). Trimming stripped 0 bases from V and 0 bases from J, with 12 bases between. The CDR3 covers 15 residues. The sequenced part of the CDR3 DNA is TGCAGTGCTAGAGATGCTCAGAAGAGCTCCTACGAG. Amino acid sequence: CSARDAQKSSYE. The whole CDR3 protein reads CSARDAQKSSYEQYF.

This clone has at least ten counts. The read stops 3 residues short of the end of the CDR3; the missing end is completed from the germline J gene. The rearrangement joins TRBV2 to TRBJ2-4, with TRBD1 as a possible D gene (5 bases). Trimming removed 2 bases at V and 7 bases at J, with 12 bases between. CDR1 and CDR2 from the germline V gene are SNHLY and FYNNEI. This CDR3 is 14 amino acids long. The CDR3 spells CASSELLQGNIQYF. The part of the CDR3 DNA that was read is TGTGCCAGCAGTGAATTGCTCCAGGGTAACATT.